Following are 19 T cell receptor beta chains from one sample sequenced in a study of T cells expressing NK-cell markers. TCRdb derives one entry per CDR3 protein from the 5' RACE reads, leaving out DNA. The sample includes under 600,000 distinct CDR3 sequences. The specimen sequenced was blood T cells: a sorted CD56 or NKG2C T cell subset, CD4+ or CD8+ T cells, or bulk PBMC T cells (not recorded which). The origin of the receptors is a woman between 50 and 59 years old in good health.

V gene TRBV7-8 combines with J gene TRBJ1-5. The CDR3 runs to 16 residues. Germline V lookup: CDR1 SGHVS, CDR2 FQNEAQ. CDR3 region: CASSLVSSYSNQPQHF.

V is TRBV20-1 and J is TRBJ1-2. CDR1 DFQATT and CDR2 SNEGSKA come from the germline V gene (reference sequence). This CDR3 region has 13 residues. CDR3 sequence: CSARESGIGGYTF.

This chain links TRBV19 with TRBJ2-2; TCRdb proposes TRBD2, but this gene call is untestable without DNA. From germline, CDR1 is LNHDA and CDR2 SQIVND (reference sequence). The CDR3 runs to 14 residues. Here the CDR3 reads CASMGLASTGELFF.

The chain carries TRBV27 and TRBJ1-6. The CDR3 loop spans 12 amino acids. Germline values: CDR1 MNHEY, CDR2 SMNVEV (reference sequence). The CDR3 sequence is CASSLVNSPLHF.

The CDR3 region is CASSQVSHPAGGPYNEQFF. The chain couples TRBV4-2 to TRBJ2-1. CDR1 and CDR2 from the germline V gene are LGHNA and YNFKEQ. There are 19 residues in the CDR3.

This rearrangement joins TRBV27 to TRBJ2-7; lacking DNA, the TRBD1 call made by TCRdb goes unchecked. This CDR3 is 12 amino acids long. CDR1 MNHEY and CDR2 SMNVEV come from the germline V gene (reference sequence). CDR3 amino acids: CASRTGTGEQYF.

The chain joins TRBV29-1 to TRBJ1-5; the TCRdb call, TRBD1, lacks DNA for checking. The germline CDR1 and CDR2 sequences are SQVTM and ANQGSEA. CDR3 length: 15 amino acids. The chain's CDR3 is CSVQGGGIGNQPQHF.

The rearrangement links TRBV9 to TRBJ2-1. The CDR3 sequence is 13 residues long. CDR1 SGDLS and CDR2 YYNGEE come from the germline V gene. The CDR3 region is CASSVAWEGEQFF.

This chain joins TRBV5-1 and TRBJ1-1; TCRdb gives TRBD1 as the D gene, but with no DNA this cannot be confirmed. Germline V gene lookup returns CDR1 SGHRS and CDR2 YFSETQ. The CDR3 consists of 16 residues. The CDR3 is CASSRSYRGGNTEAFF.

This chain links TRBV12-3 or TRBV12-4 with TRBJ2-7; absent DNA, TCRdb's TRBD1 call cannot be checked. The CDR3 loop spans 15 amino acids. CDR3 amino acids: CASSLGGGGPYEQYF.

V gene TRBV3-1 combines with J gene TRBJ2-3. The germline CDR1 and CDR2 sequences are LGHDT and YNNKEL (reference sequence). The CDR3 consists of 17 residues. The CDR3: CASSPKVELPSTDTQYF.

The CDR3 region is CASRTGQGAPDEQFF. V usage is TRBV25-1 and J usage is TRBJ2-1; the TCRdb D gene call, TRBD1, has no DNA to confirm it. The CDR3 is 15 residues long. The germline gives CDR1 MGHDK, CDR2 SYGVNS.

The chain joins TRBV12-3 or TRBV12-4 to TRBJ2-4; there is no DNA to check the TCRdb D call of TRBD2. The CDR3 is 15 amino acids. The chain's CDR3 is CASSSGRGTKNIQYF.

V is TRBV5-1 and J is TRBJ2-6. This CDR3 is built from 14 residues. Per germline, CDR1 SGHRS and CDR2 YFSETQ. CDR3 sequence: CASSLEGGANVLTF.

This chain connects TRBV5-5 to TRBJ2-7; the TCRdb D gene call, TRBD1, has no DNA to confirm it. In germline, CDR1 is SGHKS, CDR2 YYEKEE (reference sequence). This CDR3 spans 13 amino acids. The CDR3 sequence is CASSRDGFYEQYF.

The CDR3 is CASSYDGQGGYTF. The chain joins TRBV6-5 to TRBJ1-2; there is no DNA to check the TCRdb D call of TRBD1. CDR3 length: 13 residues. CDR1 is MNHEY and CDR2 is SVGAGI in the germline V gene.

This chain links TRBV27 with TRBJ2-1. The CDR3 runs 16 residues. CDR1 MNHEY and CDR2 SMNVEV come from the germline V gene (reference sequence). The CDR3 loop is CASSLLQTGLWDEQFF.

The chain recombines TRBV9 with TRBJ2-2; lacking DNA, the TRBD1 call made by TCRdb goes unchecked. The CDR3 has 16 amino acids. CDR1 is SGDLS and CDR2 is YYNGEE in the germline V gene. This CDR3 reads CASSVELRGGSGELFF.

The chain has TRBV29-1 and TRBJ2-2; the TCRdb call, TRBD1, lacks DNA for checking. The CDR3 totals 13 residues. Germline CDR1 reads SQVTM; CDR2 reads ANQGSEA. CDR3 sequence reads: CSAGGPNTGELFF.